This T cell receptor beta chain was captured in a study of blood T cell repertoires in COVID-19. Study-level information: Specimens from acute and convalescent COVID-19 originated in the United States, Italy and Spain. T cells, B-cell-depleted T cells, or PBMCs provided the cDNA or gDNA that served as material.

As handled by the study authors: Estimation of nucleated cell counts was performed using reference gene primer amplification. TCRdb's table, derived via immunoSEQ multiplex PCR, lists solely in-frame clones and lacks some. D and trimming come from the DNA, and the V and J calls and clone size come from that table. The repertoire includes around 320,000 clones, about nine tenths of them detected once, and over 8.5% sits in the top ten. Recruited during active infection, patients (from Seattle) were subsequently followed longitudinally. The specimen sequenced was peripheral blood. The TCR was taken from a woman aged 25-40 years with COVID-19, enrolled during active disease.

The CDR3 DNA reads TGTGCCAGCAGTTACACAACAGGGGGCACTGAAGCTTTCTTT. Translated, it gives CASSYTTGGTEAFF. The chain is built from TRBV6-5 and TRBJ1-1, with TRBD1 matching over 8 bases. Per the germline V gene, CDR1 is MNHEY and CDR2 is SVGAGI. The CDR3 has 14 residues. The ends lost 2 bases at V and 4 bases at J; junction bases unmatched: 3.